This T cell receptor (beta chain) was recovered during a study of CD8 T cells in ankylosing spondylitis. This clonotype has more than one count but fewer than ten. The antigen remains undetermined. General observations from the study: Typical of ankylosing spondylitis blood, it appeared, was a TCR beta motif of about eight highly homologous variants.

A quantitative 5'-RACE method, one with molecular barcodes, was used to make TCR beta libraries. Using its own MiXCR run on the 5' RACE reads, TCRdb lists one record per CDR3 protein. The sample consists of hundreds of thousands of distinct CDR3 sequences, roughly 12% of them appearing once. The sequencing sample was made of blood, either unsorted or a sorted T cell fraction (not recorded which). The clonotype originates from a male donor with ankylosing spondylitis.

The CDR3 protein is CASSVAAGGPFEQFF. CDR3 DNA: TGTGCCAGCAGTGTAGCAGCGGGAGGGCCCTTTGAGCAGTTCTTC. The chain employs TRBV6-4 and TRBJ2-1; 10 positions agree with TRBD2. The germline gives CDR1 MRHNA, CDR2 SNTAGT. The CDR3 spans 15 residues. J lost 9 bases, V lost 4 bases, and 9 bases had no gene match.